The next 11 T cell receptor beta chains were all read from a single sample in a study of PD-L1 blockade in urothelial cancer. Sequenced by immunoSEQ multiplex PCR; TCRdb stores in-frame clones only, minus some. The profile shows about 72,000 clones, 90% of them singletons. The time point is: pretreatment peripheral blood. The specimen comprised PBMCs, sampled around atezolizumab (anti-PD-L1) treatment. The receptors stem from a man between 65 and 85 years old with urothelial cancer.

This chain uses TRBV2 with TRBJ2-3; 8 bases are a match to TRBD2. This CDR3 has 15 residues. Germline V gene lookup returns CDR1 SNHLY and CDR2 FYNNEI. The ends lost 5 bases at V and 4 bases at J; junction bases unmatched: 8. The CDR3 protein is CASSLGGASADTQYF. The CDR3 DNA reads as TGTGCCAGCAGTCTCGGGGGGGCCAGCGCAGATACGCAGTATTTT.

CDR3 in DNA: TGTGCCAGTAGTGATACCGGGGTAAGGGGCAATCAGCCCCAGCATTTT. Amino acid sequence: CASSDTGVRGNQPQHF. J is TRBJ1-5 and V is TRBV19; D is undetermined. The CDR3 extends over 16 amino acids. The germline V gene has CDR1 LNHDA and CDR2 SQIVND (reference sequence). V lost 5 bases and J lost 2, with 16 bases in between.

V is TRBV2 and J is TRBJ1-1; weak D call: TRBD1 (5 bases). This CDR3 has 14 amino acids. V was trimmed by 7 bases and J by 3 bases, leaving 15 bases between them. Germline V gene lookup returns CDR1 SNHLY and CDR2 FYNNEI. CDR3 sequence reads: CASKADTSDTEAFF. The DNA of the CDR3 is TGTGCCAGCAAGGCGGACACCTCGGACACTGAAGCTTTCTTT.

J is TRBJ2-7 and V is TRBV10-3, with D perhaps TRBD2 (6 bases). Germline CDR1 reads ENHRY; CDR2 reads SYGVKD. V dropped 8 bases and J dropped 0 bases, with 14 bases sitting between them. This CDR3 region has 14 residues. The CDR3 region has the DNA TGTGCCATCCGCGGGACGGCCGTCTCCTACGAGCAGTACTTC. It yields the protein CAIRGTAVSYEQYF.

The chain has TRBV21-1 and TRBJ1-2. TRBV21-1 counts as a pseudogene. CDR3 length: 11 amino acids. This CDR3 is CASSESYGYTF. In nucleotides, the CDR3 is TGTGCCAGCAGCGAGAGCTATGGCTACACCTTC.

The V gene is TRBV25-1, the J gene TRBJ1-5; 8 bases agree with TRBD1. CDR3 length equals 13 residues. From germline, CDR1 is MGHDK and CDR2 SYGVNS. The ends lost 8 bases at V and 7 bases at J; junction bases unmatched: 7. The chain's CDR3 is CASRQGIDQPQHF. CDR3 nucleotides: TGTGCCAGCCGACAGGGGATAGACCAGCCCCAGCATTTT.

The CDR3 bases are TGTGCCAGCAGCTTCGGCGGGACAGATACGCAGTATTTT. Its protein is CASSFGGTDTQYF. The rearrangement links TRBV11-1 to TRBJ2-3, with D possibly being TRBD2 (5 bases). Germline assignment: CDR1 SGHAT and CDR2 FQDESV (reference sequence). The CDR3 runs to 13 residues. The germline V and J ends were trimmed by 3 bases and 3 bases, with 7 bases remaining between them.

The rearrangement joins TRBV4-2 to TRBJ2-5; the D gene is possibly TRBD2 (6 bases). CDR1 LGHNA and CDR2 YNFKEQ come from the germline V gene. CDR3 length equals 17 residues. V was cut by 0 bases and J by 1 base, with 15 bases left in between. The CDR3 here is CASSQDLSAGPQETQYF. In DNA, the CDR3 is TGTGCCAGCAGCCAAGATTTGAGTGCGGGGCCCCAAGAGACCCAGTACTTC.

This chain links TRBV28 with TRBJ2-5; weak D call: TRBD2 (5 bases). The CDR3 contains 16 residues. Trimming took 3 bases from V and 0 from J, leaving 14 bases between them. Germline lookup yields CDR1 MDHEN and CDR2 SYDVKM. The DNA for the CDR3 is TGTGCCAGCAGTTTGACCGGACTTCTGTACCAAGAGACCCAGTACTTC. This codes for CASSLTGLLYQETQYF.

The genes are TRBV5-1 and TRBJ2-7; 7 bases align to TRBD2. The germline V gene encodes CDR1 SGHRS and CDR2 YFSETQ. J lost 7 bases, V lost 4 bases, and 8 bases had no gene match. This CDR3 spans 13 amino acids. The CDR3 protein is CASSPWSGGEQYF. DNA for the CDR3: TGCGCCAGCAGCCCCTGGTCCGGGGGGGAGCAGTACTTC.

The chain has TRBV29-1 and TRBJ1-1; possibly TRBD1 for D (5 bases). Trimming took 4 bases from V and 7 from J, leaving 19 bases between them. CDR1 is SQVTM and CDR2 is ANQGSEA in the germline V gene. CDR3 length equals 14 residues. The CDR3 reads CSVAQIHAGREAFF. Written as DNA, the CDR3 is TGCAGCGTTGCCCAGATTCATGCAGGGCGTGAAGCTTTCTTT.